A single T cell receptor beta chain is shown here with its context. Its antigen is unknown. The data belong to a study of T cell responses to AZD1222 COVID-19 vaccine. Findings and caveats of the study: Spike regions recognized by vaccine-associated CD4 TCRs spanned the protein, led by 160-218 and 743-854.

Only in-frame clones appear in the TCRdb table, and some are missing; sequencing was by immunoSEQ multiplex PCR. The sample includes roughly 110,000 clones, roughly nine tenths of them seen just once. The CDR3 has 15 amino acids. Germline lookup yields CDR1 SGHTA and CDR2 FQGNSA. The ends lost 1 base at V and 4 bases at J; junction bases unmatched: 3. The sequencing used peripheral blood, collected on day 0 of AZD1222 vaccination. The TCR was taken from an adult in good health. J is TRBJ1-5 and V is TRBV7-2; 8 bases fit TRBD1. The DNA of the CDR3 is TGTGCCAGCAGCTTAGAGGGACAGGTAAATCAGCCCCAGCATTTT. Amino acids: CASSLEGQVNQPQHF.